The clone carrying this T cell receptor (beta chain) was observed a single time. Time point described: pretreatment peripheral blood. The table came from immunoSEQ multiplex PCR; TCRdb's copy has only in-frame clones and leaves some out. In the table there are roughly 45,000 clones, around 82% of which are singletons. The data originate from a study of PD-L1 blockade in urothelial cancer. Study at large: Atezolizumab, begun by patients in the mid-2010s, was given at 1,200 mg intravenously every 3 weeks. Blood analysis occurred 3 weeks (second dose) and 6 weeks after treatment start.

Germline V gives CDR1 MDHEN, CDR2 SYDVKM. Trimming removed 6 bases from V and 4 bases from J, with 16 bases in between. The CDR3 length is 15 residues. This chain uses TRBV28 with TRBJ2-1; D may be TRBD1 (5 bases). This sequence originates from a man between 60 and 75 years old with urothelial cancer. Material: PBMCs, obtained around atezolizumab (anti-PD-L1) treatment. The CDR3 coding sequence is TGTGCCAGCAGCACATACAGGTCGCCTTACAATGAGCAGTTCTTC. Protein sequence: CASSTYRSPYNEQFF.